The clone carrying this T cell receptor beta chain was counted a single time. No antigen is known for it. The data were obtained in a study of shared clonotypes between healthy human individuals. General observations from the study: An effect of sequencing depth on clonotype sharing among donors was expected. Naive subsets generally had larger estimated richness than memory subsets.

The data were produced by immunoSEQ multiplex PCR, yet TCRdb's version contains in-frame clones alone and is incomplete. Here the sample spans some 1 million clones, around 74% being singletons. Germline-derived CDR1 and CDR2 are MNHEY and SVGAGI. This CDR3 contains 15 residues. The ends were cut back, 6 bases at V and 1 base at J, with 13 bases in the middle. The donors were adults (healthy and HIV-negative) with no recent acute infections or vaccinations. CD45RA+ naive and CD45RA-negative memory subsets were separated from CD4+ cells. The sequenced sample was memory CD4+ T cells sorted from blood. Subset noted: CD45RA-negative fraction. The source is a man in his late teens or twenties in good health. V is TRBV6-5 and J is TRBJ1-5; D is ambiguous. CDR3 loop: CASSPEGRSNQPQHF. CDR3 bases: TGTGCCAGCAGCCCGGAGGGTCGAAGCAATCAGCCCCAGCATTTT.